A selection of T cell receptor beta chains follows, all from one sample in a study of shared clonotypes between healthy human individuals. Sequenced by immunoSEQ multiplex PCR; TCRdb stores in-frame clones only, minus some. The profile covers about 1.5 million clones, with approximately 98% appearing a single time and about 0.42% taken by the ten largest. The sequenced sample was naive CD4+ T cells sorted from blood. These receptors were taken from a man aged 25 to 45 in good health. Both conserved end residues are part of each CDR3. Each record gives: clone size, D gene, V gene, J gene, CDR3 protein, CDR3 DNA. A D gene is named only where the DNA matches it firmly. The listing skips clone size in some rows; elsewhere it reads once, few, many or a size class.

abundance: NA
d_gene: NA
v_gene: TRBV28
j_gene: TRBJ2-7
CDR3aa: CASSLGGKKFEQYF
CDR3nt: TGTGCCAGCAGTTTAGGCGGGAAGAAATTCGAGCAGTACTTC

abundance: NA
d_gene: TRBD1
v_gene: TRBV7-2
j_gene: TRBJ2-6
CDR3aa: CASSLGTGQVAGGANVLTF
CDR3nt: TGTGCCAGCAGCTTAGGGACAGGCCAGGTTGCGGGTGGGGCCAACGTCCTGACTTTC

abundance: NA
d_gene: NA
v_gene: TRBV18
j_gene: TRBJ2-1
CDR3aa: CAGSTLTVSDNNEQFF
CDR3nt: TGTGCCGGATCAACCCTTACGGTTAGCGATAACAATGAGCAGTTCTTC

abundance: NA
d_gene: NA
v_gene: TRBV4-1
j_gene: TRBJ2-7
CDR3aa: CASSQEEGVTYEQYF
CDR3nt: TGCGCCAGCAGCCAAGAAGAGGGGGTGACCTACGAGCAGTACTTC

abundance: NA
d_gene: NA
v_gene: TRBV5-1
j_gene: TRBJ1-4
CDR3aa: CASSLVSGVTNEKLFF
CDR3nt: TGCGCCAGCAGCTTGGTCAGCGGGGTGACTAATGAAAAACTGTTTTTT

abundance: NA
d_gene: TRBD2
v_gene: TRBV9
j_gene: TRBJ2-1
CDR3aa: CASSPRGLDNEQFF
CDR3nt: TGTGCCAGCAGCCCTCGGGGACTAGACAATGAGCAGTTCTTC

abundance: NA
d_gene: NA
v_gene: TRBV29-1
j_gene: TRBJ2-3
CDR3aa: CSVGTLFTDTQYF
CDR3nt: TGCAGCGTTGGTACTCTATTCACAGATACGCAGTATTTT

abundance: NA
d_gene: TRBD1
v_gene: TRBV28
j_gene: TRBJ2-4
CDR3aa: CASSLGTGGHYF
CDR3nt: TGTGCCAGCAGCCTTGGGACAGGGGGACACTACTTC

abundance: NA
d_gene: NA
v_gene: TRBV5-5
j_gene: TRBJ2-7
CDR3aa: CASSFGLYSYEQYF
CDR3nt: TGTGCCAGCAGCTTCGGACTCTATTCCTACGAGCAGTACTTC

abundance: once
d_gene: NA
v_gene: TRBV28
j_gene: TRBJ2-1
CDR3aa: CASLGVGSYNEQFF
CDR3nt: TGTGCCTCCCTAGGGGTAGGCTCCTACAATGAGCAGTTCTTC

abundance: NA
d_gene: TRBD1
v_gene: TRBV2
j_gene: TRBJ1-4
CDR3aa: CASSSGTEATNEKLFF
CDR3nt: TGTGCCAGCAGTTCCGGGACAGAAGCAACTAATGAAAAACTGTTTTTT

abundance: NA
d_gene: TRBD2
v_gene: TRBV18
j_gene: TRBJ2-1
CDR3aa: CASSPSTSGRGLGMLEQFF
CDR3nt: TGTGCCAGCTCACCCTCGACTAGCGGGAGAGGTTTAGGAATGCTTGAGCAGTTCTTC

abundance: NA
d_gene: NA
v_gene: TRBV7-9
j_gene: TRBJ2-5
CDR3aa: CASSANPIETQYF
CDR3nt: TGTGCCAGCAGCGCGAACCCAATCGAGACCCAGTACTTC

abundance: NA
d_gene: TRBD2
v_gene: TRBV5-1
j_gene: TRBJ2-7
CDR3aa: CASSFGTSGSRGYEQYF
CDR3nt: TGCGCCAGCAGCTTCGGGACTAGCGGAAGCAGGGGCTACGAGCAGTACTTC

abundance: NA
d_gene: TRBD2
v_gene: TRBV6-1
j_gene: TRBJ2-2
CDR3aa: CASSAIGLAGGNTGELFF
CDR3nt: TGTGCCAGCAGTGCAATTGGACTAGCGGGAGGGAACACCGGGGAGCTGTTTTTT

abundance: NA
d_gene: NA
v_gene: TRBV9
j_gene: TRBJ1-2
CDR3aa: CASTKMGDYGYTF
CDR3nt: TGTGCCAGCACCAAAATGGGTGACTATGGCTACACCTTC

abundance: NA
d_gene: NA
v_gene: TRBV7-9
j_gene: TRBJ1-2
CDR3aa: CASAGRSQSYGYTF
CDR3nt: TGTGCCAGCGCAGGCAGGTCTCAATCCTATGGCTACACCTTC

abundance: NA
d_gene: NA
v_gene: TRBV7-6
j_gene: TRBJ1-1
CDR3aa: CASSLRGNTEAFF
CDR3nt: TGTGCCAGCAGTCTTCGGGGGAACACTGAAGCTTTCTTT

abundance: NA
d_gene: NA
v_gene: TRBV9
j_gene: TRBJ2-5
CDR3aa: CASSVGTTQETQYF
CDR3nt: TGTGCCAGCAGCGTAGGTACAACACAAGAGACCCAGTACTTC

abundance: NA
d_gene: NA
v_gene: TRBV9
j_gene: TRBJ2-7
CDR3aa: CASSEGAQRVEQYF
CDR3nt: TGTGCCAGCAGTGAAGGGGCGCAACGAGTCGAGCAGTACTTC

abundance: NA
d_gene: NA
v_gene: TRBV19
j_gene: TRBJ1-1
CDR3aa: CASSSGRQVATEAFF
CDR3nt: TGTGCCAGTAGTAGCGGAAGACAGGTGGCCACTGAAGCTTTCTTT

abundance: NA
d_gene: TRBD2
v_gene: TRBV5-4
j_gene: TRBJ2-7
CDR3aa: CASSPLRTSLGYEQYF
CDR3nt: TGTGCCAGCAGCCCCCTCCGGACTAGCCTCGGCTACGAGCAGTACTTC

abundance: NA
d_gene: NA
v_gene: TRBV6-5
j_gene: TRBJ1-1
CDR3aa: CASSYAGTDTEAFF
CDR3nt: TGTGCCAGCAGTTACGCAGGGACGGACACTGAAGCTTTCTTT

abundance: NA
d_gene: TRBD1
v_gene: TRBV9
j_gene: TRBJ1-2
CDR3aa: CASSADRGGGGYTF
CDR3nt: TGTGCCAGCAGCGCCGACAGGGGGGGCGGAGGCTACACCTTC

abundance: NA
d_gene: TRBD2
v_gene: TRBV7-6
j_gene: TRBJ2-7
CDR3aa: CASSLRSGSSGFHYEQYF
CDR3nt: TGTGCCAGCAGCTTACGTAGCGGGAGTAGTGGGTTTCACTACGAGCAGTACTTC

abundance: NA
d_gene: NA
v_gene: TRBV10-3
j_gene: TRBJ2-7
CDR3aa: CALSWRPGPEQYF
CDR3nt: TGTGCCCTCTCTTGGAGGCCCGGGCCCGAGCAGTACTTC

abundance: NA
d_gene: TRBD2
v_gene: TRBV7-7
j_gene: TRBJ2-2
CDR3aa: CASSLLAGANTGELFF
CDR3nt: TGTGCCAGCAGCCTGTTGGCGGGAGCAAACACCGGGGAGCTGTTTTTT

abundance: NA
d_gene: NA
v_gene: TRBV27
j_gene: TRBJ1-5
CDR3aa: CASSFRGDSNQPQHF
CDR3nt: TGTGCCAGCAGTTTCCGTGGTGATAGCAATCAGCCCCAGCATTTT

abundance: NA
d_gene: NA
v_gene: TRBV2
j_gene: TRBJ2-7
CDR3aa: CASDPSRGWGTGGEQYF
CDR3nt: TGTGCCAGCGACCCCTCCCGGGGATGGGGCACTGGGGGCGAGCAGTACTTC

abundance: NA
d_gene: TRBD1
v_gene: TRBV9
j_gene: TRBJ1-3
CDR3aa: CASSERQGSGNTIYF
CDR3nt: TGTGCCAGCAGCGAACGACAGGGGTCTGGAAACACCATATATTTT

abundance: NA
d_gene: TRBD1
v_gene: TRBV19
j_gene: TRBJ1-2
CDR3aa: CASSSSTGGSYGYTF
CDR3nt: TGTGCCAGTAGTTCATCGACAGGGGGGAGCTATGGCTACACCTTC

abundance: once
d_gene: TRBD2
v_gene: TRBV18
j_gene: TRBJ2-2
CDR3aa: CASSPLAGVNTGELFF
CDR3nt: TGTGCCAGCTCACCTCTAGCGGGAGTCAACACCGGGGAGCTGTTTTTT

abundance: NA
d_gene: NA
v_gene: TRBV29-1
j_gene: TRBJ1-4
CDR3aa: CSVLREKLFF
CDR3nt: TGCAGCGTTCTGCGGGAAAAACTGTTTTTT

abundance: NA
d_gene: TRBD2
v_gene: TRBV9
j_gene: TRBJ2-5
CDR3aa: CASSTGLATETQYF
CDR3nt: TGTGCCAGCAGTACGGGACTAGCAACAGAGACCCAGTACTTC

abundance: NA
d_gene: NA
v_gene: TRBV5-1
j_gene: TRBJ1-1
CDR3aa: CASSLKPNTEAFF
CDR3nt: TGCGCCAGCAGCTTGAAGCCGAACACTGAAGCTTTCTTT

abundance: NA
d_gene: NA
v_gene: TRBV7-3
j_gene: TRBJ2-3
CDR3aa: CASSWGHVTGTPSDTQYF
CDR3nt: TGTGCCAGCAGCTGGGGACATGTGACCGGGACTCCATCGGATACGCAGTATTTT

abundance: NA
d_gene: NA
v_gene: TRBV11-2
j_gene: TRBJ1-1
CDR3aa: CASSPGTLNTEAFF
CDR3nt: TGTGCCAGCAGCCCGGGGACACTTAACACTGAAGCTTTCTTT

abundance: few
d_gene: NA
v_gene: TRBV5-1
j_gene: TRBJ2-6
CDR3aa: CASSLAPRGRGSGANVLTF
CDR3nt: TGCGCCAGCAGCTTGGCGCCTAGGGGAAGGGGCTCTGGGGCCAACGTCCTGACTTTC

abundance: NA
d_gene: NA
v_gene: TRBV5-4
j_gene: TRBJ2-7
CDR3aa: CASSLQGSPPYEQYF
CDR3nt: TGTGCCAGCAGCCTACAGGGATCGCCCCCGTACGAGCAGTACTTC

abundance: NA
d_gene: NA
v_gene: TRBV18
j_gene: TRBJ1-4
CDR3aa: CASSPLAGLPTNEKLFF
CDR3nt: TGTGCCAGCTCACCACTGGCAGGACTACCAACTAATGAAAAACTGTTTTTT

abundance: NA
d_gene: TRBD2
v_gene: TRBV7-9
j_gene: TRBJ2-3
CDR3aa: CASSLGTSGSTDTQYF
CDR3nt: TGTGCCAGCAGCTTAGGGACTAGCGGAAGCACAGATACGCAGTATTTT

abundance: NA
d_gene: NA
v_gene: TRBV30
j_gene: TRBJ1-2
CDR3aa: CAWSSGFGYTF
CDR3nt: TGTGCCTGGAGCTCGGGGTTTGGCTACACCTTC